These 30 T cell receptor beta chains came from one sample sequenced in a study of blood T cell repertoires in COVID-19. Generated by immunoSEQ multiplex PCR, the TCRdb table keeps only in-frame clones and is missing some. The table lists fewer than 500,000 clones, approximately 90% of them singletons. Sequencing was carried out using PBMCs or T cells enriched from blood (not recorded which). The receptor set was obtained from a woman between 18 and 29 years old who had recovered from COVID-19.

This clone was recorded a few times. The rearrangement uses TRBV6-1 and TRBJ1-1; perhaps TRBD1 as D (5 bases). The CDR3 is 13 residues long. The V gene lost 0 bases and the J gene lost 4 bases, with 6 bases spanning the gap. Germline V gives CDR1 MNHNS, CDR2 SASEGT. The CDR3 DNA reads TGTGCCAGCAGTGAAGCTAGGGGCACTGAAGCTTTCTTT. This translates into CASSEARGTEAFF.

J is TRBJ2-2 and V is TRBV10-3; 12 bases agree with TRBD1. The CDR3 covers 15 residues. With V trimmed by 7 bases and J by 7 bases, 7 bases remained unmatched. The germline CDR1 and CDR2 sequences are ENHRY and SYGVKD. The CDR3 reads CAINKGQGAIGELFF. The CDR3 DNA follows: TGTGCCATCAATAAGGGACAGGGGGCAATCGGGGAGCTGTTTTTT.

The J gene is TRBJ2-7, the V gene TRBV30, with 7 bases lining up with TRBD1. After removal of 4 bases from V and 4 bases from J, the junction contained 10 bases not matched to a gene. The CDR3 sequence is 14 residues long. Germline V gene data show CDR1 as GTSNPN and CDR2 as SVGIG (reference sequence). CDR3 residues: CAWNSRDREYEQYF. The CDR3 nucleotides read TGTGCCTGGAATAGCCGAGACAGGGAATACGAGCAGTACTTC.

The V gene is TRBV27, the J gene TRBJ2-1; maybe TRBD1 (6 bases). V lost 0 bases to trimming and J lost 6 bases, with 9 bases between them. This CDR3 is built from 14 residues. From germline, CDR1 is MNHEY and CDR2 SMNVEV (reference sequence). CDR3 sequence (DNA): TGTGCCAGCAGTTTATCCCGACAGGTCAATGAGCAGTTCTTC. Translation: CASSLSRQVNEQFF.

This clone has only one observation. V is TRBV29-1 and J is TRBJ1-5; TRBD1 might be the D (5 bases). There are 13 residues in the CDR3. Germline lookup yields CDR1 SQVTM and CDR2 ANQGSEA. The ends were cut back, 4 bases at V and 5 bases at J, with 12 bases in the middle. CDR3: CSVGGEGHQPQHF. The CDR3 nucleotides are TGCAGCGTTGGGGGGGAGGGTCATCAGCCCCAGCATTTT.

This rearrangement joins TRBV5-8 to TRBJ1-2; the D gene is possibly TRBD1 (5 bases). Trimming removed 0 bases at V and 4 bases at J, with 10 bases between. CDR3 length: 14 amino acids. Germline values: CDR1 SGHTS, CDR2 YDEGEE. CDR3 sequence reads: CASSLEQGFYGYTF. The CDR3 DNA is TGTGCCAGCAGCTTGGAGCAGGGTTTCTATGGCTACACCTTC.

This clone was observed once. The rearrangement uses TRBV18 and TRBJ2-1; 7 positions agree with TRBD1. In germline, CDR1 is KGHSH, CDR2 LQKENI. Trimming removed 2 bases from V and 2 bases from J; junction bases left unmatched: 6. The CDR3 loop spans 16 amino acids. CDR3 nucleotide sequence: TGTGCCAGCTCACCATTGGGACAGAGTACCTACAATGAGCAGTTCTTC. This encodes CASSPLGQSTYNEQFF. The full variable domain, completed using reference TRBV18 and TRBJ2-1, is NAGVMQNPRHLVRRRGQEARLRCSPMKGHSHVYWYRQLPEEGLKFMVYLQKENIIDESGMPKERFSAEFPKEGPSILRIQQVVRGDSAAYFCASSPLGQSTYNEQFFGPGTRLTVL.

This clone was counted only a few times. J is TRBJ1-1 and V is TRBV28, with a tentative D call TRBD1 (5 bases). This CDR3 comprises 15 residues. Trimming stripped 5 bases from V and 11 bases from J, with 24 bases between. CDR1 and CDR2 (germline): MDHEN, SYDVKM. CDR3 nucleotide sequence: TGTGCCAGCAGTCCGGGGGAGATTGTGTTTGTTGTGGCTTTCTTT. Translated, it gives CASSPGEIVFVVAFF.

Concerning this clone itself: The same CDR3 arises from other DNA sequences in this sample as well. The CDR3 reads CASSPDGTNYGYTF. The CDR3 bases are TGTGCCAGCTCACCGGATGGGACAAACTATGGCTACACCTTC. V is TRBV18 and J is TRBJ1-2; weak D call: TRBD1 (6 bases). This CDR3 is 14 amino acids long. V was shortened by 3 bases and J by 2 bases, with 10 bases between the two germline ends. Per germline, CDR1 KGHSH and CDR2 LQKENI.

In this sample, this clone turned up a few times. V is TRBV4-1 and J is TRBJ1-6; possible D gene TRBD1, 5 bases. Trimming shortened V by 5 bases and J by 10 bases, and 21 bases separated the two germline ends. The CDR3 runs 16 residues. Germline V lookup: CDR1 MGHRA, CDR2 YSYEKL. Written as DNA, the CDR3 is TGCGCCAGCAGCTCGGGCGTGGCAGGGCAGGGCTCACCCCTCCACTTT. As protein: CASSSGVAGQGSPLHF.

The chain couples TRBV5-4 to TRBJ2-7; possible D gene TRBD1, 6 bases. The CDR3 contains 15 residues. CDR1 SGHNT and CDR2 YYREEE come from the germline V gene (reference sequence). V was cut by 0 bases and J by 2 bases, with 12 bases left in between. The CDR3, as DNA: TGTGCCAGCAGCTTGGAAAGGGGGACCACCTACGAGCAGTACTTC. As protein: CASSLERGTTYEQYF.

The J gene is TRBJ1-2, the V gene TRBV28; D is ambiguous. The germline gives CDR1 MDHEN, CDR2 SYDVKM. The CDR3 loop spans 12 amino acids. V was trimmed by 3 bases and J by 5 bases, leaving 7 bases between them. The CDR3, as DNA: TGTGCCAGCAGTTTCAACGAGTATGGCTACACCTTC. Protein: CASSFNEYGYTF.

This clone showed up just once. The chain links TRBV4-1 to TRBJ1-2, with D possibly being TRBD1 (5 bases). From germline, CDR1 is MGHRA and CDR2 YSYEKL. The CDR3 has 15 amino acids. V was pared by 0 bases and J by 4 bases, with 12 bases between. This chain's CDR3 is CASSQEAGQGYGYTF. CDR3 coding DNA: TGCGCCAGCAGCCAAGAGGCGGGGCAGGGCTATGGCTACACCTTC.

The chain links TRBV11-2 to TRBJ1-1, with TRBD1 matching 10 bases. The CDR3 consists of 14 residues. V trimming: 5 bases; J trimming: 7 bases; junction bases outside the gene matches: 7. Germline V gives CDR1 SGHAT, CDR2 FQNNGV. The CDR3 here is CASSQTGGYLEAFF. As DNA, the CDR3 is TGTGCCAGCAGCCAGACAGGGGGCTATCTTGAAGCTTTCTTT.

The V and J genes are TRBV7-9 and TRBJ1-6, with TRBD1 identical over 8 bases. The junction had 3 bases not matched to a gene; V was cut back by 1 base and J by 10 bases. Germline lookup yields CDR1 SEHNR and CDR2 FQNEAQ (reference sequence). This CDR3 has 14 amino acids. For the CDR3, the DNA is TGTGCCAGCAGCTTAGAGACAGGGGACTCACCCCTCCACTTT. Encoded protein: CASSLETGDSPLHF.

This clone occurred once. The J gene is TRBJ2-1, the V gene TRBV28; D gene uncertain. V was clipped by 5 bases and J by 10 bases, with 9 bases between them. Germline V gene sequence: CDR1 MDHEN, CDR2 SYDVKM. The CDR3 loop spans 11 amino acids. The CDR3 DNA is TGTGCCAGCAGTCCTTCTCGGGAGCAGTTCTTC. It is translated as CASSPSREQFF.

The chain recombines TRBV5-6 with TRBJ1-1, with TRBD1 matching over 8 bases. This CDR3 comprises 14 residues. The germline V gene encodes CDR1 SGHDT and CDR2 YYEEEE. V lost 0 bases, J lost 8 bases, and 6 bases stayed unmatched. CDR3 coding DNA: TGTGCCAGCAGCTTGGAGGCAGGGGGCCGGGAAGCTTTCTTT. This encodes CASSLEAGGREAFF.

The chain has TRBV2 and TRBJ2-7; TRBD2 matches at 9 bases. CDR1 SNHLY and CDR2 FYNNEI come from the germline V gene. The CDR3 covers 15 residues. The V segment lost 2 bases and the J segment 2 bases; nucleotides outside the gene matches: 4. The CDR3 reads CASSETTSGPYEQYF. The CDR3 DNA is TGTGCCAGCAGTGAAACGACTAGCGGTCCCTACGAGCAGTACTTC. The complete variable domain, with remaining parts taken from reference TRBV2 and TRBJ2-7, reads EPEVTQTPSHQVTQMGQEVILRCVPISNHLYFYWYRQILGQKVEFLVSFYNNEISEKSEIFDDQFSVERPDGSNFTLKIRSTKLEDSAMYFCASSETTSGPYEQYFGPGTRLTVT.

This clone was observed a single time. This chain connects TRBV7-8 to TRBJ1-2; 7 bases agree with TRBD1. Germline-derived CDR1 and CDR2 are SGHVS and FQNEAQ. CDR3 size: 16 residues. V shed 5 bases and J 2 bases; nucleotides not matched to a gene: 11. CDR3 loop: CASSERTQGWNYGYTF. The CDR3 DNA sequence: TGTGCCAGCAGCGAGAGGACACAGGGGTGGAACTATGGCTACACCTTC. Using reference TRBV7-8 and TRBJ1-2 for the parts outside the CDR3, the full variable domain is GAGVSQSPRYKVAKRGQDVALRCDPISGHVSLFWYQQALGQGPEFLTYFQNEAQLDKSGLPSDRFFAERPEGSVSTLKIQRTQQEDSAVYLCASSERTQGWNYGYTFGSGTRLTVV.

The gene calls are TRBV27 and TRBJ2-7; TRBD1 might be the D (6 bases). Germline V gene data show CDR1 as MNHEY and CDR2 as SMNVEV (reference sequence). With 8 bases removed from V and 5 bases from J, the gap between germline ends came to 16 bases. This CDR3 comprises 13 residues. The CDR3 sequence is CASRNAGGDEQYF. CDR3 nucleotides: TGTGCCAGCCGTAACGCTGGGGGCGACGAGCAGTACTTC.

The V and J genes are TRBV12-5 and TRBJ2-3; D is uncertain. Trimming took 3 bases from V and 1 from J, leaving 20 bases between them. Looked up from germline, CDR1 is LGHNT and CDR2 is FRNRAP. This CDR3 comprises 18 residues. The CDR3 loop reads CASGFMQDGESGTDTQYF. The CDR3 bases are TGTGCTAGTGGTTTCATGCAAGACGGAGAATCGGGCACAGATACGCAGTATTTT.

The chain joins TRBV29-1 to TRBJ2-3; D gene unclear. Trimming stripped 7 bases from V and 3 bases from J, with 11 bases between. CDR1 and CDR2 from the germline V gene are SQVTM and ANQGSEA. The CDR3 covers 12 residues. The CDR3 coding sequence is TGCAGCGGCACACACCCTACAGATACGCAGTATTTT. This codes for CSGTHPTDTQYF.

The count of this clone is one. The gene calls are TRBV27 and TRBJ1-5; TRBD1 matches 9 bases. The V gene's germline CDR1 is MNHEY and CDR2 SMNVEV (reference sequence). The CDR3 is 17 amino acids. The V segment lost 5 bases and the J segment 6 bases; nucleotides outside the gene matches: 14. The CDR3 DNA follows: TGTGCCAGCAGTCCATCTTTACAGGGGGCGAAGACTCAGCCCCAGCATTTT. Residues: CASSPSLQGAKTQPQHF.

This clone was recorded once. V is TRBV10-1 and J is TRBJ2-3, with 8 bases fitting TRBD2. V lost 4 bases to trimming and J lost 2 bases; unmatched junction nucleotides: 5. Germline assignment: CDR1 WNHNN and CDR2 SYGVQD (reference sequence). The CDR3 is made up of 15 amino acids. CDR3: CASSVGSGVTDTQYF. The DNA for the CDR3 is TGCGCCAGCAGTGTAGGTAGCGGGGTCACAGATACGCAGTATTTT.

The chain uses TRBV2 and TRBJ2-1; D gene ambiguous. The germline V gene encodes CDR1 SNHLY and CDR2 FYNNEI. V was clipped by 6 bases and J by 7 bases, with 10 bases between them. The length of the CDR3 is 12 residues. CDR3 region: CASSVPQNEQFF. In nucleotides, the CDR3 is TGTGCCAGCAGCGTCCCTCAGAATGAGCAGTTCTTC.

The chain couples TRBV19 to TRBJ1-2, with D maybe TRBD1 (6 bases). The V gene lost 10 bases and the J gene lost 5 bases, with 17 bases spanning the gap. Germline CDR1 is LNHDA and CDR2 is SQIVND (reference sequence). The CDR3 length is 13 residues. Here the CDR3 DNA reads TGTGCCACCCGGACAGAGTATAGTTATGGCTACACCTTC. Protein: CATRTEYSYGYTF.

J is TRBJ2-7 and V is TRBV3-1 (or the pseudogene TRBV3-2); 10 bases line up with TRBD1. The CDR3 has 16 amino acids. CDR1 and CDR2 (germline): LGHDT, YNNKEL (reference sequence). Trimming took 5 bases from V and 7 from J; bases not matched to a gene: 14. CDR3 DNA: TGTGCCAGCAGCTACGCCGACGACAGGGGGCCGGGTGAGCAGTACTTC. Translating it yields CASSYADDRGPGEQYF.

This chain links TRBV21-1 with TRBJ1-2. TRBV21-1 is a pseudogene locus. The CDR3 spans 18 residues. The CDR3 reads CASRNCILLGGPGYGYTF. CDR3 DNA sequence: TGTGCCAGCAGAAATTGTATCCTTCTGGGGGGGCCCGGCTATGGCTACACCTTC.

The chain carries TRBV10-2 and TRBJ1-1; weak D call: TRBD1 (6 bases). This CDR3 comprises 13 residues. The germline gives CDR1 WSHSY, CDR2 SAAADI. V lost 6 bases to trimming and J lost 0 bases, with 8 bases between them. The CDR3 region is CASSSGVNTEAFF. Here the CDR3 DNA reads TGCGCCAGCAGCTCAGGGGTGAACACTGAAGCTTTCTTT.

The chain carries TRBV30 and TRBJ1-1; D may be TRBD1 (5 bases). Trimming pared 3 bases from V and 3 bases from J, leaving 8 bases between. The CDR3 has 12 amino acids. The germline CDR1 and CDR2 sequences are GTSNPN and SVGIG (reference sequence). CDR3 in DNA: TGTGCCTGGAGCAGGGTTTACACTGAAGCTTTCTTT. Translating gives CAWSRVYTEAFF. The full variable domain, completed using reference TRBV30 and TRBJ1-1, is SQTIHQWPATLVQPVGSPLSLECTVEGTSNPNLYWYRQAAGRGLQLLFYSVGIGQISSEVPQNLSASRPQDRQFILSSKKLLLSDSGFYLCAWSRVYTEAFFGQGTRLTVV.